The rows below give T cell receptor beta chains drawn from one sample of a study of cytomegalovirus exposure and HLA in healthy donors. The method was immunoSEQ multiplex PCR; TCRdb's version includes in-frame clones alone and lacks a portion of them. The sample shows about 220,000 clones, about 81% of them seen only once. Sequencing was carried out using PBMCs. The source of these receptors is a middle-aged woman in good health and CMV-seropositive. CDR3s include the opening cysteine and the closing phenylalanine or tryptophan. D genes are given only for firm matches. Size tells how often a clone was seen (once, few, many) or the class of an expanded clone, and some rows leave it out.

j_gene | abundance | v_gene | len | d_gene | CDR3nt | CDR3aa
TRBJ2-3 | . | TRBV6-5 | 15 | . | TGTGCCAGCAGTTACTCCCGTCAGTTTGAAAATACGCAGTATTTT | CASSYSRQFENTQYF
TRBJ2-3 | . | TRBV5-1 | 16 | TRBD2 | TGCGCCGGCAGCAATGGACTAGGGCCTAGCACAGATACGCAGTATTTT | CAGSNGLGPSTDTQYF
TRBJ2-3 | . | TRBV9 | 17 | TRBD2 | TGTGCCAGCAGCCCCGATCGACTAGCGGGAGGGACAGATACGCAGTATTTT | CASSPDRLAGGTDTQYF
TRBJ2-7 | . | TRBV9 | 14 | . | TGTGCCAGCAGCGTAGGGCGGATAGCCTACGAGCAGTACTTC | CASSVGRIAYEQYF
TRBJ2-3 | . | TRBV5-1 | 13 | . | TGCGCCAGCAGCAATCCCTCCTCCGGTACGCAGTATTTT | CASSNPSSGTQYF
TRBJ2-1 | . | TRBV4-2 | 16 | . | TGTGCCAGCAGCCAGGGGGGTTCGCGGGCCTACAATGAGCAGTTCTTC | CASSQGGSRAYNEQFF
TRBJ2-7 | . | TRBV7-2 | 14 | TRBD1 | TGTGCCAGCAGCTTTACAGGGGGAACCTACGAGCAGTACTTC | CASSFTGGTYEQYF
TRBJ2-3 | . | TRBV14 | 17 | TRBD2 | TGTGCCAGCAGCTCCCTGACAGGGACTAGCGCCACAGATACGCAGTATTTT | CASSSLTGTSATDTQYF
TRBJ1-2 | once | TRBV5-1 | 13 | TRBD1 | TGCGCCAGCACGACAGGGGTTTACGATGGCTACACCTTC | CASTTGVYDGYTF
TRBJ2-3 | once | TRBV18 | 17 | TRBD2 | TGTGCCAGCTCACGAGCCCGGGGACTAGCGGGGACAGATACGCAGTATTTT | CASSRARGLAGTDTQYF
TRBJ1-1 | . | TRBV9 | 16 | TRBD1 | TGTGCCAGCAGCGTGGGGGACAGGGGGCGAATCACTGAAGCTTTCTTT | CASSVGDRGRITEAFF
TRBJ2-3 | . | TRBV30 | 15 | . | TGTGCCTGGAGGAGACAGAGGACCGGATCAGATACGCAGTATTTT | CAWRRQRTGSDTQYF
TRBJ1-5 | . | TRBV7-9 | 14 | TRBD1 | TGTTCCAGCAGCACCCGGGACAGGGATCAGCCCCAGCATTTT | CSSSTRDRDQPQHF
TRBJ1-2 | . | TRBV5-1 | 14 | TRBD1 | TGCGCCAGCAGTACGGACAGGGGGTATTATGGCTACACCTTC | CASSTDRGYYGYTF
TRBJ2-7 | . | TRBV9 | 14 | . | TGTGCCAGCAGCGTAGATACAGTTCGTTACGAGCAGTACTTC | CASSVDTVRYEQYF
TRBJ1-2 | . | TRBV10-3 | 12 | TRBD1 | TGTGCCATCAGGAAGGGGGCTGATGGCTACACCTTC | CAIRKGADGYTF
TRBJ2-7 | few | TRBV10-3 | 15 | TRBD2 | TGTGCCATCTCCAGCGGGAGATTGGGCTCCTACGAGCAGTACTTC | CAISSGRLGSYEQYF
TRBJ2-7 | . | TRBV5-1 | 12 | . | TGCGCCAGCAGCTTGGAGAGCGGAGAGCAGTACTTC | CASSLESGEQYF
TRBJ1-6 | . | TRBV5-1 | 15 | . | TGCGCCTCCCAAGCCCCCACAGGGCGGAATTCACCCCTCCACTTT | CASQAPTGRNSPLHF
TRBJ2-3 | . | TRBV10-3 | 16 | . | TGTGCCATCAGTGAGTCTAGCACCCTTAGTTTGGATACGCAGTATTTT | CAISESSTLSLDTQYF
TRBJ1-6 | . | TRBV30 | 16 | TRBD1 | TGTGCCTGGAGTGGATCCCAGGGGGCCTATAATTCACCCCTCCACTTT | CAWSGSQGAYNSPLHF
TRBJ1-4 | . | TRBV27 | 15 | . | TGTGCCAGCAGTTTATCGTACAGCCGGAATGAAAAACTGTTTTTT | CASSLSYSRNEKLFF
TRBJ1-2 | . | TRBV10-2 | 16 | . | TGCGCCAGCAGCCCGGTGCGGGGAAAAGAGGACTATGGCTACACCTTC | CASSPVRGKEDYGYTF
TRBJ1-1 | . | TRBV7-8 | 15 | . | TGTGCCAGCAGCCCAGATGTCGCCAGGGGCACTGAAGCTTTCTTT | CASSPDVARGTEAFF
TRBJ1-4 | . | TRBV7-2 | 15 | . | TGTGCCAGCAGCTTAGCGCAAGGGGCTAATGAAAAACTGTTTTTT | CASSLAQGANEKLFF
TRBJ1-5 | . | TRBV10-3 | 17 | . | TGTGCCATCAGTGAGTCACGTAGCACAGGAGGCAATCAGCCCCAGCATTTT | CAISESRSTGGNQPQHF
TRBJ2-3 | . | TRBV15 | 15 | . | TGTGCCACCAGCAGAGATCTAGGCGTCACAGATACGCAGTATTTT | CATSRDLGVTDTQYF
TRBJ2-1 | . | TRBV5-4 | 15 | TRBD2 | TGTGCCAGCAGCTCTCCGGGACTAGCGGAAGGGCGGCAGTTCTTC | CASSSPGLAEGRQFF
TRBJ1-2 | . | TRBV7-9 | 12 | . | TGTGCCAGCTCCCCGAGGTTCTATGGCTACACCTTC | CASSPRFYGYTF
TRBJ2-7 | . | TRBV9 | 15 | TRBD1 | TGTGCCAGCAGCGCGGGACAGGGGGTTTCCTACGAGCAGTACTTC | CASSAGQGVSYEQYF
TRBJ2-4 | . | TRBV30 | 14 | TRBD2 | TGTGCCTGGAGTCCGACTAGCGGCGGAAACATTCAGTACTTC | CAWSPTSGGNIQYF
TRBJ2-1 | . | TRBV4-2 | 15 | TRBD1 | TGTGCCAGCAGCCAAGTAGGACAGGGGGCCAATGAGCAGTTCTTC | CASSQVGQGANEQFF
TRBJ1-1 | once | TRBV6-5 | 15 | . | TGTGCCAGCAGTTACTTGGACGGGACTAACACTGAAGCTTTCTTT | CASSYLDGTNTEAFF
TRBJ1-1 | . | TRBV2 | 16 | TRBD1 | TGTGCCAGCCATCCGGACAGGGCCCGACTGAACACTGAAGCTTTCTTT | CASHPDRARLNTEAFF
TRBJ1-4 | . | TRBV6-1 | 15 | TRBD1 | TGTGCCAGCACCACCGGAGGGACAGGGGAGGAAAAACTGTTTTTT | CASTTGGTGEEKLFF
TRBJ1-5 | . | TRBV5-6 | 16 | . | TGTGCCAGCAGCTTCTTCCAGGGCGTCAGCAATCAGCCCCAGCATTTT | CASSFFQGVSNQPQHF